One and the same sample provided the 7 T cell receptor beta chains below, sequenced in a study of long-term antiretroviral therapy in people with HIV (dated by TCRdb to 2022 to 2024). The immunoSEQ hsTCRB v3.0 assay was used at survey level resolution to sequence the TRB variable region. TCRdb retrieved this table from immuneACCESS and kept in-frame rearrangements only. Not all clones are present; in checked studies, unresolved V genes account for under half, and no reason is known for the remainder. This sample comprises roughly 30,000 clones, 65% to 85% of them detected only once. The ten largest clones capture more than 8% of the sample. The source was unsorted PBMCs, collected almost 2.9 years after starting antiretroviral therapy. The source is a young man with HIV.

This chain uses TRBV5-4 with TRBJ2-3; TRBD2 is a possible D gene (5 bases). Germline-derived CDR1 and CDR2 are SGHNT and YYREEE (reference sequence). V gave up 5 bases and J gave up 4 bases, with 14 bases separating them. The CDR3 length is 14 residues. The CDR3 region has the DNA TGTGCCAGCAGTAGGACCGTCGGGGCAGATACGCAGTATTTT. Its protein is CASSRTVGADTQYF.

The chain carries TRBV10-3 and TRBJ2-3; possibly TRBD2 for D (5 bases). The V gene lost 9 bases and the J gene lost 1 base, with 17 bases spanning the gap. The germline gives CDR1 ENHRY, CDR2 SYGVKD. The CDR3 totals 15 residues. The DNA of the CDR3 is TGTGCCATAGGAGGTGGACCTCTTGGCACAGATACGCAGTATTTT. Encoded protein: CAIGGGPLGTDTQYF.

Here the CDR3 DNA reads TGTGCCAGCAGCTTCGGGACCGCATATAGCAATCAGCCCCAGCATTTT. Protein sequence: CASSFGTAYSNQPQHF. The J gene is TRBJ1-5, the V gene TRBV5-5; the D gene is possibly TRBD1 (5 bases). There are 16 residues in the CDR3. Trimming cost V 2 bases and J 0 bases, with 12 bases left between them. Germline V lookup: CDR1 SGHKS, CDR2 YYEKEE (reference sequence).

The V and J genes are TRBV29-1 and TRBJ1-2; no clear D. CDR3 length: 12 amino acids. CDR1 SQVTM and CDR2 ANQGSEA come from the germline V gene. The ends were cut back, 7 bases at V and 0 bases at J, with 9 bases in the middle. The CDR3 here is CSAESPNYGYTF. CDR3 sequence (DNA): TGCAGCGCTGAGAGTCCTAACTATGGCTACACCTTC.

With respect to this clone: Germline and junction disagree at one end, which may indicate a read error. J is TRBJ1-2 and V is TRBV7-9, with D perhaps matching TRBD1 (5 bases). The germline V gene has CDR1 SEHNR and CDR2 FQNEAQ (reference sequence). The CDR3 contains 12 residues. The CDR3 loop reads CASSPPTDGYTF. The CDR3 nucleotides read TGTGCCAGCAGCCCCCCGACAGATGGCTATACCTTC.

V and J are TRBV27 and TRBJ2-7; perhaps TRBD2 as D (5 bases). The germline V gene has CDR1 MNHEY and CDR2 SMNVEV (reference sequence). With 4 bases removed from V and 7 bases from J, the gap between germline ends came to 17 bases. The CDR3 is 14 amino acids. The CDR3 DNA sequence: TGTGCCAGCAGTTCAAATCAAGGTCGCGGGGAGCAGTACTTC. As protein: CASSSNQGRGEQYF.

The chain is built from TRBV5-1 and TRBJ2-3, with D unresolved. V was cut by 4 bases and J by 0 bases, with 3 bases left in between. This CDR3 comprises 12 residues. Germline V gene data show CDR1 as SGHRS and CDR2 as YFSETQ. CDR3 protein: CASSPSTDTQYF. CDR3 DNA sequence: TGCGCCAGCAGCCCCAGCACAGATACGCAGTATTTT.